This T cell receptor beta chain originates from a study of PD-L1 blockade in urothelial cancer. For the study at large: Patients took up atezolizumab in the mid-2010s at 1,200 mg intravenously every 3 weeks. Blood yielded a median of roughly 140,000 T cells per sample. Blood analysis was done at 3 weeks (second dose) and 6 weeks after treatment began. Patients arrived having already received 0 to 3 prior chemotherapy regimens.

Assay: immunoSEQ multiplex PCR; the TCRdb copy retains only in-frame clones and omits some. The sample comprises 30,000 to 40,000 clones, about 87% of which are singletons, and about 15% rests with the top ten. This CDR3 is built from 16 residues. CDR1 and CDR2 from the germline V gene are MNHNY and SVGAGI (reference sequence). V dropped 2 bases and J dropped 2; count of bases not matched to a gene: 6. Time point denoted: pretreatment peripheral blood. The sample in question was PBMCs, obtained around atezolizumab (anti-PD-L1) treatment. This TCR came from a man in his sixties with urothelial cancer. The genes are TRBV6-6 and TRBJ1-2; TRBD1 agrees at 9 bases. The CDR3 is CASSYGTGSINYGYTF. The CDR3 DNA reads TGTGCCAGCAGTTACGGGACAGGGTCTATCAACTATGGCTACACCTTC.